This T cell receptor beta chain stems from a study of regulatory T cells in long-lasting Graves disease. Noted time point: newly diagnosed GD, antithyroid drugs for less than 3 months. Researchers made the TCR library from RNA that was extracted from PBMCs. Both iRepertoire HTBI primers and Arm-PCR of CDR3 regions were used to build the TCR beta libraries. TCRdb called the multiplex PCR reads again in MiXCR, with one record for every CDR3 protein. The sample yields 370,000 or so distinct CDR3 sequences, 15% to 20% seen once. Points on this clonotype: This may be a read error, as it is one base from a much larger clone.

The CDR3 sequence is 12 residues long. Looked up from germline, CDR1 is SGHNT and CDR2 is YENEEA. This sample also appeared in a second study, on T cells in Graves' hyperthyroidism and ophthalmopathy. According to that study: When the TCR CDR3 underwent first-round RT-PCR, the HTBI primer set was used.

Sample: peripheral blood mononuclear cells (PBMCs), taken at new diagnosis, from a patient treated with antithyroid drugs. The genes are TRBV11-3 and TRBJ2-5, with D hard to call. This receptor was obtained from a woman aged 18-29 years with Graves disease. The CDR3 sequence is CASRQNQESQYF. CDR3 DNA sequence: TGTGCCAGCAGGCAGAATCAAGAGTCCCAGTACTTC.